These 3 T cell receptor beta chains share one sample of origin, sequenced in a study of cytomegalovirus exposure and HLA in healthy donors. With 60 Vbeta and 13 Jbeta primers, the PCR was carried out. Produced via immunoSEQ multiplex PCR; TCRdb's table is partial and in-frame only. The table includes 90,000 to 150,000 clones, 70% to 85% detected once. The sequencing sample was made of PBMCs. The receptors originated from a human donor in good health.

The rearrangement joins TRBV19 to TRBJ2-1, with 7 nucleotides matching TRBD1. V was clipped by 6 bases and J by 0 bases; unmatched bases: 8. Germline V gene data show CDR1 as LNHDA and CDR2 as SQIVND (reference sequence). The CDR3 covers 16 residues. DNA for the CDR3: TGTGCCAGTAGCCCCCGGGACAGCTTCTCCTACAATGAGCAGTTCTTC. It yields the protein CASSPRDSFSYNEQFF. The full variable domain, with the rest looked up from reference TRBV19 and TRBJ2-1, is DGGITQSPKYLFRKEGQNVTLSCEQNLNHDAMYWYRQDPGQGLRLIYYSQIVNDFQKGDIAEGYSVSREKKESFPLTVTSAQKNPTAFYLCASSPRDSFSYNEQFFGPGTRLTVL.

This clone showed up just once. The chain couples TRBV4-2 to TRBJ2-3; 9 bases agree with TRBD2. This CDR3 is built from 19 residues. CDR1 and CDR2 (germline): LGHNA, YNFKEQ. The V gene end was trimmed by 0 bases and the J gene end by 2 bases; junction bases not matched to a gene: 12. CDR3 DNA: TGTGCCAGCAGCCAAGATGAGGTGAGGCTAGCGGGGCTCACAGATACGCAGTATTTT. It is translated as CASSQDEVRLAGLTDTQYF.

CDR3 nucleotides: TGTGCCAGCAGTTTGGGTTATACTACTGGAAACACCATATATTTT. Its protein product is CASSLGYTTGNTIYF. This chain links TRBV6-5 with TRBJ1-3; unclear D gene. Germline CDR1 MNHEY, CDR2 SVGAGI. The CDR3 extends over 15 amino acids. V gave up 4 bases and J gave up 2 bases, with 12 bases separating them.